The 21 T cell receptor beta chains below were found in one sample sequenced in a study of CD8 T cells in ankylosing spondylitis. In TCRdb, the 5' RACE reads were re-called with MiXCR into one record per CDR3 protein. This table has approximately 100,000 distinct CDR3 sequences, about 8.3% appearing once. Sequencing was performed on blood, either unsorted or a sorted T cell fraction (not recorded which). These receptors came from a male donor with ankylosing spondylitis or in good health (not recorded which).

This clonotype was seen at least ten times. CDR3 coding DNA: TGCGCCAGCAGCCAGGACCCAGGGGTGGCAGATACGCAGTATTTT. Translation: CASSQDPGVADTQYF. The chain combines TRBV4-3 with TRBJ2-3, with D perhaps TRBD1 (6 bases). This CDR3 region has 15 residues. Trimming removed 3 bases at V and 4 bases at J, with 14 bases between. In germline, CDR1 is LGHNA, CDR2 YSLEER.

This clonotype appeared many times. The chain links TRBV14 to TRBJ1-4; a weak D match, TRBD1 (5 bases). Germline V gene sequence: CDR1 SGHDN, CDR2 FVKESK. V was cut by 2 bases and J by 13 bases, with 14 bases left in between. CDR3 length equals 13 residues. CDR3 loop: CASSQLTEGSLFF. The CDR3 region has the DNA TGTGCCAGCAGCCAACTCACAGAGGGGTCACTGTTTTTT.

This clonotype was recorded many times. V usage is TRBV20-1 and J usage is TRBJ2-2; 9 bases are shared with TRBD2. CDR1 and CDR2 (germline): DFQATT, SNEGSKA (reference sequence). This CDR3 is built from 15 residues. The V gene end was trimmed by 0 bases and the J gene end by 6 bases; junction bases not matched to a gene: 5. The CDR3 sequence: CSARDMRGGAGELFF. The CDR3 nucleotides are TGCAGTGCTAGAGATATGCGGGGGGGTGCCGGGGAGCTGTTTTTT.

The sample holds many counts of this clonotype. This chain uses TRBV3-1 with TRBJ2-1; D ambiguous. Trimming took 4 bases from V and 4 from J, leaving 5 bases between them. Germline V gene data show CDR1 as LGHDT and CDR2 as YNNKEL (reference sequence). The CDR3 sequence is 12 residues long. CDR3 region: CASSLQYNEQFF. The DNA of the CDR3 is TGTGCCAGCAGCCTCCAGTACAATGAGCAGTTCTTC.

This clonotype was counted ten times or more. The chain uses TRBV29-1 and TRBJ2-1; D not certain. The CDR3 has 12 residues. V was clipped by 5 bases and J by 7 bases, with 12 bases between them. Germline V gene sequence: CDR1 SQVTM, CDR2 ANQGSEA. Written as DNA, the CDR3 is TGCAGCGTTCAAGGCTTGTATAATGAGCAGTTCTTC. The encoded protein is CSVQGLYNEQFF.

This clonotype was observed at least ten times. The chain employs TRBV5-1 and TRBJ1-3; no definite D call. CDR3 length: 15 residues. Germline CDR1 and CDR2: SGHRS and YFSETQ. V shed 1 base and J shed 0 bases, with 8 bases lying between them. The CDR3 coding sequence is TGCGCCAGCAGCTTGAGCATGAGCTCTGGAAACACCATATATTTT. Protein product: CASSLSMSSGNTIYF.

This clonotype was seen at least ten times. The chain carries TRBV14 and TRBJ2-7; TRBD2 might be the D (5 bases). The germline gives CDR1 SGHDN, CDR2 FVKESK. The V and J ends lost 4 bases and 0 bases respectively, with 13 bases between them. This CDR3 is built from 15 residues. For the CDR3, the DNA is TGTGCCAGCAGCCCGCGGCTAGCACCCTCCTACGAGCAGTACTTC. Amino acids: CASSPRLAPSYEQYF.

This clonotype came up many times. The chain is built from TRBV5-1 and TRBJ1-6, with unresolved D. Trimming took 4 bases from V and 7 from J, leaving 12 bases between them. This CDR3 is built from 14 residues. CDR1 is SGHRS and CDR2 is YFSETQ in the germline V gene. The DNA of the CDR3 is TGCGCCAGCAGCCCCCGGGCTAACAATTCACCCCTCCACTTT. Its translation: CASSPRANNSPLHF.

This clonotype was observed at least ten times. CDR3 nucleotides: TGCAGTGCTCGGATGGGAGGCCAAGGGGAGACCCAGTACTTC. Protein product: CSARMGGQGETQYF. This rearrangement joins TRBV20-1 to TRBJ2-5, with TRBD2 as a possible D gene (6 bases). Germline V gene lookup returns CDR1 DFQATT and CDR2 SNEGSKA (reference sequence). Trimming shortened V by 5 bases and J by 5 bases, and 18 bases separated the two germline ends. This CDR3 contains 14 residues.

This clonotype was seen many times. The gene calls are TRBV10-3 and TRBJ1-2; 7 bases align to TRBD1. Germline V gene data show CDR1 as ENHRY and CDR2 as SYGVKD. Trimming took 3 bases from V and 4 from J; bases not matched to a gene: 2. CDR3 size: 13 residues. The CDR3 region has the DNA TGTGCCATCAGTGAAGGACAGGTCTATGGCTACACCTTC. The encoded protein is CAISEGQVYGYTF.

This clonotype appeared many times. This rearrangement joins TRBV9 to TRBJ2-1, with 9 bases aligning to TRBD2. Per germline, CDR1 SGDLS and CDR2 YYNGEE. The CDR3 is 16 residues long. V shed 2 bases, J shed 3 bases, and the junction held 6 bases outside the gene matches. The DNA of the CDR3 is TGTGCCAGCAGCGTTTCGGGCGGGAGGGTCTACAATGAGCAGTTCTTC. It is translated as CASSVSGGRVYNEQFF. The variable domain in full, completed from reference TRBV9 and TRBJ2-1, reads DSGVTQTPKHLITATGQRVTLRCSPRSGDLSVYWYQQSLDQGLQFLIQYYNGEERAKGNILERFSAQQFPDLHSELNLSSLELGDSALYFCASSVSGGRVYNEQFFGPGTRLTVL.

This clonotype came up many times. A read error may produce the germline difference seen at one junction end. This rearrangement joins TRBV6-2 or TRBV6-3 to TRBJ2-3; tentative D call: TRBD2 (6 bases). Germline CDR1 MNHEY, CDR2 SVGEGT. CDR3 length equals 12 residues. CDR3 region: CASSFGLLSKDF. In DNA form, the CDR3 reads TGTGCCAGCAGCTTCGGACTACTCTCCAAGGATTTT.

Note on this clonotype: This may come from a read error, since a much larger clone is one base off. The chain employs TRBV7-9 and TRBJ1-1, with D perhaps matching TRBD1 (6 bases). Per germline, CDR1 SEHNR and CDR2 FQNEAQ (reference sequence). CDR3 size: 15 residues. DNA of the CDR3: TGTGCCAGCAGCTTAGTGGGGGGCCTGAACATTGAAGCTTTCTTT. It codes for CASSLVGGLNIEAFF.

At least ten counts were recorded for this clonotype. The chain combines TRBV10-2 with TRBJ2-7; D possibly corresponds to TRBD2 (5 bases). This CDR3 is 14 amino acids long. The germline CDR1 and CDR2 sequences are WSHSY and SAAADI. Between the trimmed V and J ends, which lost 7 bases and 8 bases, there was a span of 21 bases. The CDR3 region has the DNA TGCGCCAGCATAGATCAAGCGGTTCCTACGAAGCAGTACTTC. It specifies CASIDQAVPTKQYF.

This clonotype was recorded many times. This sequence joins TRBV7-2 and TRBJ2-1, with D possibly matching TRBD2 (6 bases). With 5 bases removed from V and 4 bases from J, the gap between germline ends came to 12 bases. Germline CDR1 and CDR2: SGHTA and FQGNSA. This CDR3 has 14 amino acids. The CDR3 loop is CASSPTREYNEQFF. In nucleotides, the CDR3 is TGTGCCAGCAGCCCTACCCGGGAGTACAATGAGCAGTTCTTC.

The V and J genes are TRBV11-2 and TRBJ2-2, with TRBD2 identical over 7 bases. CDR3 length equals 14 residues. Germline V gives CDR1 SGHAT, CDR2 FQNNGV. With 4 bases clipped from V and 3 bases from J, the junction kept 2 bases outside the gene matches. The CDR3 region is CASSSGGYTGELFF. The DNA for the CDR3 is TGTGCCAGCAGCTCCGGGGGGTACACCGGGGAGCTGTTTTTT.

The CDR3, as DNA: TGCAGCGTTTCAAGGAGCGCAACTAATGAAAAACTGTTTTTT. Translated: CSVSRSATNEKLFF. The rearrangement links TRBV29-1 to TRBJ1-4; D is uncertain. Trimming shortened V by 5 bases and J by 0 bases, and 10 bases separated the two germline ends. Germline lookup yields CDR1 SQVTM and CDR2 ANQGSEA. The CDR3 runs to 14 residues.

This clonotype showed up many times. The V gene is TRBV9, the J gene TRBJ2-7; the D gene is possibly TRBD2 (5 bases). Trimming shortened V by 0 bases and J by 3 bases, and 16 bases separated the two germline ends. Germline V CDR1 and CDR2: SGDLS, YYNGEE. The CDR3 spans 16 residues. CDR3 in DNA: TGTGCCAGCAGCGTAGGAAGGGAGAGTGACGGCTACGAGCAGTACTTC. Amino acid sequence: CASSVGRESDGYEQYF.

The sample holds many counts of this clonotype. The chain is built from TRBV20-1 and TRBJ2-1; 12 bases are a match to TRBD2. Germline CDR1 reads DFQATT; CDR2 reads SNEGSKA (reference sequence). Trimming took 6 bases from V and 0 from J; bases not matched to a gene: 6. CDR3 length: 16 amino acids. The CDR3 loop is CSAPLTSGSSYNEQFF. DNA of the CDR3: TGCAGTGCCCCCCTGACTAGCGGGAGCTCCTACAATGAGCAGTTCTTC.

This clonotype was observed many times. The V gene is TRBV7-2, the J gene TRBJ2-3; the D gene could be TRBD1 or TRBD2 (6 bases each). Germline lookup yields CDR1 SGHTA and CDR2 FQGNSA. The germline V and J ends were trimmed by 6 bases and 0 bases, with 13 bases remaining between them. The CDR3 runs 15 residues. This chain's CDR3 is CASSRGGMSTDTQYF. CDR3 coding DNA: TGTGCCAGCAGTAGAGGGGGGATGAGCACAGATACGCAGTATTTT.

This clonotype occurred many times. V is TRBV5-6 and J is TRBJ1-1, with D perhaps matching TRBD1 (5 bases). The CDR3 is 17 residues long. Trimming removed 1 base from V and 1 base from J, with 17 bases in between. Germline-derived CDR1 and CDR2 are SGHDT and YYEEEE. The DNA of the CDR3 is TGTGCCAGCAGCTTGACCCCCACGACAGTGGGGAACACTGAAGCTTTCTTT. Its translation is CASSLTPTTVGNTEAFF.